Following are 20 T cell receptor beta chains from one sample sequenced in a study of graft-versus-host responses after intestinal transplantation. Measured with immunoSEQ multiplex PCR; TCRdb has only the in-frame clones, and not every one. The table shows roughly 50,000 clones, with about 89% occurring only once. The source material was PBMCs, sampled approximately 660 days after intestinal transplant. The source of these receptors is a human patient who received an intestinal transplant, so some T cells may come from the graft donor.

V usage is TRBV7-3 and J usage is TRBJ2-2; D perhaps matches TRBD2 (5 bases). Trimming shortened V by 4 bases and J by 1 base, and 7 bases separated the two germline ends. The germline V gene has CDR1 SGHTA and CDR2 FQGTGA. This CDR3 comprises 14 residues. CDR3 in amino acids: CASSSGVNTGELFF. In DNA form, the CDR3 reads TGTGCCAGCAGCTCCGGGGTGAACACCGGGGAGCTGTTTTTT.

The chain joins TRBV6-6 to TRBJ1-5; 7 bases are shared with TRBD1. With V trimmed by 4 bases and J by 4 bases, 4 bases remained unmatched. CDR1 and CDR2 (germline): MNHNY, SVGAGI (reference sequence). CDR3 size: 14 residues. CDR3 coding DNA: TGTGCCAGCAGTTTGACAGGGTTTAATCAGCCCCAGCATTTT. This translates into CASSLTGFNQPQHF.

This sequence joins TRBV13 and TRBJ1-4, with D possibly matching TRBD1 (6 bases). Germline CDR1 and CDR2: PRHDT and FYEKMQ (reference sequence). This CDR3 spans 16 amino acids. Trimming pared 2 bases from V and 8 bases from J, leaving 18 bases between. CDR3 in amino acids: CASSLQATGLEEKLFF. In DNA, the CDR3 is TGTGCCAGCAGCTTACAAGCTACAGGGTTGGAAGAAAAACTGTTTTTT.

The chain combines TRBV11-3 with TRBJ2-1; 9 nucleotides line up with TRBD1. Looked up from germline, CDR1 is SGHNT and CDR2 is YENEEA. The ends lost 3 bases at V and 12 bases at J; junction bases unmatched: 3. The length of the CDR3 is 12 residues. The CDR3 reads CASSFRQGGQFF. The CDR3 DNA follows: TGTGCCAGCAGCTTCAGACAGGGGGGGCAGTTCTTC.

The genes are TRBV4-2 and TRBJ2-5; tentatively, D is TRBD1 (5 bases). V was cut by 6 bases and J by 7 bases, with 27 bases left in between. Germline-derived CDR1 and CDR2 are LGHNA and YNFKEQ. CDR3 length equals 17 residues. The CDR3 nucleotides read TGTGCCAGCAGTCAAAGCTTTTTGTCTGGGGCAGGATTGACCCAGTACTTC. Translating gives CASSQSFLSGAGLTQYF.

V usage is TRBV29-1 and J usage is TRBJ2-5; 7 positions match TRBD2. Germline V gives CDR1 SQVTM, CDR2 ANQGSEA. The CDR3 length is 13 residues. The trim removed 1 base at V and 2 bases at J, leaving 1 base unmatched. The DNA of the CDR3 is TGCAGCGTTGAAGGGGGGGGACAAGAGACCCAGTACTTC. This sequence encodes CSVEGGGQETQYF. The whole variable domain, remainder taken from reference TRBV29-1 and TRBJ2-5, is SAVISQKPSRDICQRGTSLTIQCQVDSQVTMMFWYRQQPGQSLTLIATANQGSEATYESGFVIDKFPISRPNLTFSTLTVSNMSPEDSSIYLCSVEGGGQETQYFGPGTRLLVL.

This clone appeared a single time. The genes are TRBV19 and TRBJ1-4; 10 bases match TRBD1. The CDR3 totals 17 residues. CDR1 LNHDA and CDR2 SQIVND come from the germline V gene (reference sequence). V lost 10 bases and J lost 2; bases outside the gene matches: 13. CDR3 nucleotides: TGTGCCACCTCGACCGGGACAGGGGTTTCCACTAATGAAAAACTGTTTTTT. Protein sequence: CATSTGTGVSTNEKLFF.

This CDR3 is CASSDDRLSNQPQHF. CDR3 coding DNA: TGTGCCAGTAGTGACGACAGGTTAAGCAATCAGCCCCAGCATTTT. The chain employs TRBV19 and TRBJ1-5, with D perhaps matching TRBD1 (6 bases). Trimming stripped 5 bases from V and 1 base from J, with 12 bases between. There are 15 residues in the CDR3. Germline V CDR1 and CDR2: LNHDA, SQIVND (reference sequence).

Judged by abundance, this clone is large (0.1 to 1%). The V gene is TRBV5-5, the J gene TRBJ2-1; 7 bases line up with TRBD2. Trimming removed 5 bases from V and 9 bases from J; junction bases left unmatched: 2. This CDR3 comprises 11 residues. Germline V lookup: CDR1 SGHKS, CDR2 YYEKEE (reference sequence). The CDR3 reads CASSWGGEQFF. CDR3 nucleotides: TGTGCCAGCAGTTGGGGGGGTGAGCAGTTCTTC. The full variable domain, its missing parts supplied by reference TRBV5-5 and TRBJ2-1, is DAGVTQSPTHLIKTRGQQVTLRCSPISGHKSVSWYQQVLGQGPQFIFQYYEKEERGRGNFPDRFSARQFPNYSSELNVNALLLGDSALYLCASSWGGEQFFGPGTRLTVL.

The rearrangement links TRBV7-2 to TRBJ2-1; D gene uncertain. This CDR3 comprises 12 residues. Deletions cut 3 bases from V and 9 bases from J, with 9 bases between. Germline V gene data show CDR1 as SGHTA and CDR2 as FQGNSA. The chain's CDR3 is CASSFSGREQFF. CDR3 in DNA: TGTGCCAGCAGCTTCTCCGGGCGTGAGCAGTTCTTC.

The CDR3 is CASSLAHRSTDTEAFF. The CDR3 coding sequence is TGTGCCAGCAGCTTAGCCCATCGCAGTACGGACACTGAAGCTTTCTTT. This rearrangement joins TRBV7-8 to TRBJ1-1; D ambiguous. The CDR3 runs 16 residues. The germline V gene has CDR1 SGHVS and CDR2 FQNEAQ. V was cut by 0 bases and J by 3 bases, with 14 bases left in between.

V and J are TRBV5-6 and TRBJ1-2; 8 nucleotides align to TRBD1. With 4 bases clipped from V and 6 bases from J, the junction kept 17 bases outside the gene matches. Germline-derived CDR1 and CDR2 are SGHDT and YYEEEE. The CDR3 length is 17 residues. CDR3 amino acids: CASSLYTGGQGANGYTF. CDR3 nucleotide sequence: TGTGCCAGCAGCCTGTACACCGGAGGACAGGGCGCAAATGGCTACACCTTC.

This clone was seen a single time. V gene TRBV10-3 combines with J gene TRBJ1-2, with unresolved D. The CDR3 has 13 residues. The germline V and J ends were trimmed by 4 bases and 5 bases, with 11 bases remaining between them. Germline V lookup: CDR1 ENHRY, CDR2 SYGVKD. CDR3 in DNA: TGTGCCATCAGTGGAGCCGGACTTTATGGCTACACCTTC. As protein: CAISGAGLYGYTF.

This clone was seen a few times. This sequence joins TRBV2 and TRBJ1-2, with 12 positions matching TRBD1. Germline V gene data show CDR1 as SNHLY and CDR2 as FYNNEI. The CDR3 runs to 16 residues. V gave up 4 bases and J gave up 6 bases; unmatched junction bases: 9. CDR3 sequence: CASSVVPGQGAHGYTF. CDR3 nucleotide sequence: TGTGCCAGCAGTGTGGTGCCGGGACAGGGGGCACATGGCTACACCTTC.

The rearrangement joins TRBV30 to TRBJ2-3; D gene ambiguous. Germline V gives CDR1 GTSNPN, CDR2 SVGIG (reference sequence). V was clipped by 0 bases and J by 3 bases, with 10 bases between them. The CDR3 is 14 residues long. The CDR3 nucleotides read TGTGCCTGGAGTGTAATGGGAAAAACAGATACGCAGTATTTT. It translates to CAWSVMGKTDTQYF. The whole variable domain, filled in from reference TRBV30 and TRBJ2-3, reads SQTIHQWPATLVQPVGSPLSLECTVEGTSNPNLYWYRQAAGRGLQLLFYSVGIGQISSEVPQNLSASRPQDRQFILSSKKLLLSDSGFYLCAWSVMGKTDTQYFGPGTRLTVL.

V gene TRBV19 combines with J gene TRBJ1-4, with TRBD1 matching 8 bases. This CDR3 has 16 amino acids. The junction had 10 bases not matched to a gene; V was cut back by 3 bases and J by 7 bases. Germline-derived CDR1 and CDR2 are LNHDA and SQIVND (reference sequence). CDR3 residues: CASSIPRGLTREKLFF. CDR3 nucleotides: TGTGCCAGTAGTATCCCCAGGGGGCTTACCCGTGAAAAACTGTTTTTT.

The genes are TRBV19 and TRBJ2-5; 8 bases match TRBD2. The germline V gene encodes CDR1 LNHDA and CDR2 SQIVND (reference sequence). V shed 5 bases, J shed 1 base, and the junction held 12 bases outside the gene matches. CDR3 length: 17 residues. The CDR3 DNA sequence: TGTGCCAGTAGTGAACCGGGAGGGACAACTCGCCAAGAGACCCAGTACTTC. Translated: CASSEPGGTTRQETQYF.

CDR3 residues: CASSLSGGTDTQYF. The CDR3 bases are TGTGCCAGCAGCTTGTCGGGGGGGACAGATACGCAGTATTTT. V usage is TRBV7-7 and J usage is TRBJ2-3; TRBD2 aligns across 8 bases. The V gene's germline CDR1 is SSHAT and CDR2 FNYEAQ (reference sequence). The CDR3 has 14 residues. V lost 3 bases to trimming and J lost 3 bases; unmatched junction nucleotides: 2.

Only one count was recorded for this clone. Other DNA sequences within the sample encode an identical CDR3. This rearrangement joins TRBV6-6 to TRBJ1-1; weak D call: TRBD1 (6 bases). This CDR3 has 13 amino acids. Trimming stripped 3 bases from V and 2 bases from J, with 7 bases between. CDR1 MNHNY and CDR2 SVGAGI come from the germline V gene (reference sequence). The chain's CDR3 is CASSYGGNTEAFF. Written as DNA, the CDR3 is TGTGCCAGCAGTTATGGGGGCAACACTGAAGCTTTCTTT.

The chain combines TRBV7-9 with TRBJ1-1; TRBD1 matches 8 bases. Germline V CDR1 and CDR2: SEHNR, FQNEAQ (reference sequence). The CDR3 totals 13 residues. V dropped 3 bases and J dropped 8; count of bases not matched to a gene: 5. The CDR3 DNA is TGTGCCAGCAGCTTCCCCGGACAGGGCGAAGCTTTCTTT. Translation gives CASSFPGQGEAFF.